The clone carrying this T cell receptor beta chain was seen only once. The PCR had 60 Vbeta and 13 Jbeta primers. Measured with immunoSEQ multiplex PCR; TCRdb has only the in-frame clones, and not every one. This sample has approximately 200,000 clones, with approximately 78% found just once. The data are from a study of cytomegalovirus exposure and HLA in healthy donors. Study summary: Out of 398 genotyped donors, less than 90% belonged to the Caucasian-associated ancestry cluster.

The germline V gene encodes CDR1 KGHSH and CDR2 LQKENI. The CDR3 has 14 residues. V shed 4 bases and J shed 1 base, with 11 bases lying between them. The chain uses TRBV18 and TRBJ2-7; D is uncertain. The sequence was obtained from a woman aged 50 to 65 in good health and CMV-seropositive. Sequences were obtained from PBMCs. The CDR3 region has the DNA TGTGCCAGCTCACAAACAGCCACGTCCTACGAGCAGTACTTC. Protein: CASSQTATSYEQYF.